This T cell receptor beta chain was sequenced for a study of identical twins. This clonotype turned up a few times. Its antigen is undetermined. Unique molecular identifiers were in the cDNA, with template-switch universal primer binding. TCRdb recomputed calls from the 5' RACE reads with MiXCR, one row per CDR3 protein. The sample holds 650,000 to 800,000 distinct CDR3 sequences, over 8.5% seen once. Study-level findings and limits: Reduced insertions were recorded for abundant cord blood beta clonotypes, with no such pattern in memory repertoires. Alpha sequences that were out-of-frame and twin-shared showed an excess of low generation probability.

The CDR3 spans 16 residues. V dropped 1 base and J dropped 1; count of bases not matched to a gene: 4. Per the germline V gene, CDR1 is MGHRA and CDR2 is YSYEKL. The same specimen was also included in a second study, on yellow fever vaccine responses in identical twins. As that report states: It has been reported that, in twins, the vaccine T cell response seemed partly convergent and partly personalized.

The sample taken for sequencing was PBMCs. The chain couples TRBV4-1 to TRBJ2-5; TRBD2 matches at 9 bases. The sequence derives from a woman younger than 35 in good health. The CDR3 DNA reads as TGCGCCAGCAGCCAAGGGGCTAGCGGGGCCCAAGAGACCCAGTACTTC. Its protein product is CASSQGASGAQETQYF.